This T cell receptor (beta chain) stems from a study of T cell responses to AZD1222 COVID-19 vaccine. Study as a whole: Investigators merged groups given second doses at roughly 4 or roughly 12 weeks.

This table comes from immunoSEQ multiplex PCR, and its TCRdb copy is limited to in-frame clones, with some not included. The sample shows 100,000 or so clones, around nine tenths of them seen only once. Worth noting for this clone: Its antigen remains unidentified.

Germline values: CDR1 MNHEY, CDR2 SMNVEV (reference sequence). Trimming at V came to 5 bases and at J to 6 bases, leaving 6 bases not matched to a gene. The length of the CDR3 is 16 residues. Whole-study results and caveats: Mostly white British, mostly female donors; authors suggested clonal diversity may be underestimated. Of the AZD1222 recipients, only 6 or 7 were seropositive at baseline. The study reported that nearly half of spike-specific TCRs target unmutated variant regions.

This chain connects TRBV27 to TRBJ2-1; TRBD2 matches 14 bases. The input for sequencing was peripheral blood, taken on day 0 of AZD1222 vaccination. The clonotype comes from an adult in good health. CDR3 coding DNA: TGTGCCAGCAGTCAAAGGACTAGCGGGGGGATCAATGAGCAGTTCTTC. Protein product: CASSQRTSGGINEQFF.